This T cell receptor (beta chain) was retrieved from a study of T-cell memory formation after mild COVID-19. TCR alpha and TCR beta cDNA libraries with sample barcodes and UMIs came from 5'RACE using constant-segment primers. TCRdb fed the 5' RACE reads into MiXCR, producing one record per CDR3 protein. This repertoire shows a few hundred thousand distinct CDR3 sequences, less than 25% found once; its top ten account for around 7.7%. V was trimmed by 2 bases and J by 0 bases, leaving 19 bases between them. The CDR3 loop spans 18 amino acids. This sequence was found in an adult woman who had mild COVID-19 (a few samples of this study predate the infection). Cell type and time point are not known. The chain is built from TRBV6-7 and TRBJ1-1, with D possibly being TRBD1 (6 bases). TRBV6-7 is annotated as an ORF whose role is uncertain. Sample: PBMCs or a T cell subset sorted from them (not recorded which). The CDR3 DNA is TGTGCCAGCAGTTACAGAGAAAGGGGGTGCCGATTGAACACTGAAGCTTTCTTT. Translation: CASSYRERGCRLNTEAFF.